The text below deals with one TCR beta chain. This record comes from a study of T-cell reconstitution after alpha-beta-depleted transplantation in children. Unique molecular identifiers were built into the TCRbeta library. TCRdb recomputed calls from the PCR reads with MiXCR, one row per CDR3 protein. Altogether about 580,000 distinct CDR3 sequences are present, 27% being singletons, with the ten largest covering just over 35%. From germline, CDR1 is SGHDT and CDR2 YYEEEE. The length of the CDR3 is 14 residues. V was trimmed by 5 bases and J by 2 bases, leaving 12 bases between them. This sequence joins TRBV5-6 and TRBJ2-3; the D is unclear. The source of this sequence is a boy under two years old with Wiskott-Aldrich syndrome, due to receive a stem cell transplant. Sequenced material: PBMCs, taken before TCRalphabeta/CD19-depleted stem cell transplant. The CDR3 coding sequence is TGTGCCAGCAGTGGGCCGCGGTCCACAGATACGCAGTATTTT. Amino acid sequence: CASSGPRSTDTQYF.